Shown below are 5 T cell receptor beta chains from a single sample sequenced in a study of shared clonotypes between healthy human individuals. The repertoire was sequenced with immunoSEQ multiplex PCR; TCRdb's copy has only in-frame clones and lacks some. The sample consists of around 720,000 clones, 73% of them appearing once. Sequencing was done on a sample of memory CD4+ T cells sorted from blood. Subset: CD45RA-negative fraction. The receptors here all came from a woman younger than 45 in good health.

The V and J genes are TRBV7-3 and TRBJ1-5; 12 bases agree with TRBD1. The CDR3 totals 22 residues. The germline V gene encodes CDR1 SGHTA and CDR2 FQGTGA. Losses at the gene ends were 4 bases for V and 2 bases for J; bases not matched to a gene: 21. CDR3 coding DNA: TGTGCCAGCAGCTCCATCGAGGACTGGCCCGGGACAGGGGGCCTCTGCAATCAGCCCCAGCATTTT. This translates into CASSSIEDWPGTGGLCNQPQHF. Full variable domain (remainder filled in from reference TRBV7-3 and TRBJ1-5): GAGVSQTPSNKVTEKGKYVELRCDPISGHTALYWYRQSLGQGPEFLIYFQGTGAADDSGLPNDRFFAVRPEGSVSTLKIQRTERGDSAVYLCASSSIEDWPGTGGLCNQPQHFGDGTRLSIL.

The chain has TRBV28 and TRBJ2-6; a weak D match, TRBD1 (5 bases). Per the germline V gene, CDR1 is MDHEN and CDR2 is SYDVKM. The CDR3 spans 17 residues. V was trimmed by 7 bases and J by 4 bases, leaving 20 bases between them. The CDR3 loop is CASTPGQGAAGANVLTF. The DNA for the CDR3 is TGTGCCAGCACCCCAGGACAAGGGGCGGCAGGGGCCAACGTCCTGACTTTC.

The J gene is TRBJ1-1, the V gene TRBV7-9, with 7 bases aligning to TRBD1. The CDR3 runs to 15 residues. The germline CDR1 and CDR2 sequences are SEHNR and FQNEAQ (reference sequence). V shed 5 bases, J shed 2 bases, and the junction held 8 bases outside the gene matches. The CDR3 reads CASSVWDRGNTEAFF. The CDR3 bases are TGTGCCAGCAGCGTATGGGACAGAGGAAACACTGAAGCTTTCTTT.

This clone was detected a few times. The gene calls are TRBV5-4 and TRBJ2-2, with 14 bases aligning to TRBD2. Germline V gene sequence: CDR1 SGHNT, CDR2 YYREEE (reference sequence). The CDR3 contains 17 residues. V shed 0 bases, J shed 5 bases, and the junction held 3 bases outside the gene matches. The CDR3 nucleotides are TGTGCCAGCAGCTTGGGTGGGACTAGCGGGAGAACCGGGGAGCTGTTTTTT. Amino acid sequence: CASSLGGTSGRTGELFF.

The CDR3 here is CASSSPYALVSETQYF. CDR3 in DNA: TGTGCCAGCAGCTCCCCTTATGCCTTGGTATCAGAGACCCAGTACTTC. The chain combines TRBV11-2 with TRBJ2-5; D unclear. Deletions cut 4 bases from V and 4 bases from J, with 19 bases between. Per germline, CDR1 SGHAT and CDR2 FQNNGV. This CDR3 has 16 residues.